This is a list of T cell receptor beta chains from one sample in a study of radiation and T cells in renal cell carcinoma. Produced via immunoSEQ multiplex PCR; TCRdb's table is partial and in-frame only. This table holds 60,000 to 80,000 clones, roughly 87% found once. The specimen comprised blood, sampled from a patient whose treatment included radiotherapy and nephrectomy. Source of these receptors: a man in his 60s with renal cell carcinoma. Both conserved end residues are part of each CDR3. Some rows mark clone size as missing; the rest say once, few, many or name a class of expanded clone.

cdr3_aa | clone_size | j_call | v_call
CASSIGQNQPQHF | once | TRBJ1-5 | TRBV19
CASSLDRDGNTEAFF | - | TRBJ1-1 | TRBV7-9
CASSTGTAADQPQHF | - | TRBJ1-5 | TRBV27
CASSNSGAYYEQYF | once | TRBJ2-7 | TRBV6-6
CASSLGNSGNTIYF | - | TRBJ1-3 | TRBV7-3
CASSPTNYGYTF | - | TRBJ1-2 | TRBV18
CASSLGPSFTDTQYF | - | TRBJ2-3 | TRBV13
CSVVAGGPYEQYF | - | TRBJ2-7 | TRBV29-1
CASSLQAYEQYF | - | TRBJ2-7 | TRBV28
CSARLQNEKLFF | - | TRBJ1-4 | TRBV29-1
CASSPFTEQYF | - | TRBJ2-7 | TRBV28
CASSYSGAGPANEQFF | - | TRBJ2-1 | TRBV6-5
CATSDGAAPAEQYF | - | TRBJ2-7 | TRBV27
CASSQVGGHNTEAFF | few | TRBJ1-1 | TRBV14
CASSFQANTEAFF | - | TRBJ1-1 | TRBV5-1
CASSLGGVFIVNEQFF | few | TRBJ2-1 | TRBV11-2
CASSLSSHEQYF | - | TRBJ2-7 | TRBV28
CASSLDAGITYEQYF | - | TRBJ2-7 | TRBV5-1
CASSLNAEQFF | - | TRBJ2-1 | TRBV7-2
CASTAGYQETQYF | - | TRBJ2-5 | TRBV2
CASSPATVSGYNNEQFF | once | TRBJ2-1 | TRBV11-2
CASSPTTGYQETQYF | - | TRBJ2-5 | TRBV14
CASRYSGRESYEQYF | - | TRBJ2-7 | TRBV6-5
CASSPGLWGSYEQYF | once | TRBJ2-7 | TRBV2
CSAREYSEQFF | once | TRBJ2-1 | TRBV20-1
CASSLRSAGVEQYF | - | TRBJ2-7 | TRBV7-2
CATSSEGEKLFF | - | TRBJ1-4 | TRBV15
CASSPDEGLTTGELFF | once | TRBJ2-2 | TRBV5-1
CASSVGNSGANVLTF | - | TRBJ2-6 | TRBV7-2
CASSLGVAGEGQETQYF | - | TRBJ2-5 | TRBV7-7
CASSLVGGQDLAGANVLTF | - | TRBJ2-6 | TRBV5-8
CASSHRLAEGLETQYF | - | TRBJ2-5 | TRBV7-8
CASSLRTRVYEQYF | - | TRBJ2-7 | TRBV7-2
CASSLPQGYGAFF | - | TRBJ1-1 | TRBV28
CASSLLDGRASYEQYF | once | TRBJ2-7 | TRBV28
CASSLGSGQETQYF | - | TRBJ2-5 | TRBV11-3
CASSLRRGGRQQYF | - | TRBJ2-3 | TRBV7-9
CAWSVNREYLAGEQYF | - | - | TRBV30
CASSLYFGQGEKVYYNEQFF | - | TRBJ2-1 | TRBV5-8
CAIRPGTSGRRGETQYF | - | TRBJ2-5 | TRBV10-3
CASSLMASGGTYEQYF | - | TRBJ2-7 | TRBV7-9
CAVGGVERGTGELFF | - | TRBJ2-2 | TRBV30
CASSLTNPNEQFF | - | TRBJ2-1 | TRBV28
CASRQTGLSTDTQYF | - | TRBJ2-3 | TRBV9
CASSPGPLGYTF | - | TRBJ1-2 | TRBV6-5
CASSEIGQRFWYTEAFF | - | TRBJ1-1 | TRBV10-2